This TCR beta chain stems from a study of T cells in tuberculosis. Study as a whole: This South African cohort compared adolescents with or without latent tuberculosis against adults with active tuberculosis.

Clones were sequenced by immunoSEQ multiplex PCR, and TCRdb holds only the in-frame ones, with some missing. The sample yields about 32,000 clones, approximately 94% seen once. General study findings and limits: Smaller alpha distances in active tuberculosis partly reflected shorter CDR3-alpha lengths. Using the GMM-specific repertoire gave around 90% accuracy versus roughly 74% with motifs.

To note about this clone: Antigen specificity is unknown.

Sequencing input: PBMCs. The clonotype was recovered from a donor between 5 and 29 years old with latent tuberculosis or without tuberculosis infection.

CDR3 loop: CASSWTVNSNQPQHF. The CDR3, as DNA: TGCGCCAGCAGCTGGACAGTAAACAGCAATCAGCCCCAGCATTTT. V is TRBV5-1 and J is TRBJ1-5; perhaps TRBD1 as D (6 bases). The ends were cut back, 3 bases at V and 1 base at J, with 11 bases in the middle. CDR3 length equals 15 residues. Germline CDR1 and CDR2: SGHRS and YFSETQ.